The entry below describes one T cell receptor (beta chain). Trimming pared 5 bases from V and 1 base from J, leaving 8 bases between. This CDR3 contains 12 residues. Per germline, CDR1 GTSNPN and CDR2 SVGIG (reference sequence). In the study's own analysis: By means of reference gene primer amplification, nucleated cell counts were estimated. Generated by immunoSEQ multiplex PCR, the TCRdb table keeps only in-frame clones and is missing some. The DNA was the basis for D and trimming; V, J and clone size are from that table. The sample holds roughly 330,000 clones, 70% to 90% seen once. The sample is drawn from a study of blood T cell repertoires in COVID-19. Study background: Specimens from acute and convalescent COVID-19 originated in the United States, Italy and Spain. Sources were T cells, B-cell-depleted T cells, or PBMCs; the material itself was cDNA or gDNA.

Specimen: peripheral blood. The genes are TRBV30 and TRBJ1-1, with D unclear. The sequence was collected from a man aged 18 to 29 who had recovered from COVID-19. CDR3 sequence: CAWSGSNTEAFF. The CDR3 nucleotides are TGTGCCTGGTCTGGCTCGAACACTGAAGCTTTCTTT. The variable domain in full, with the rest retrieved from reference TRBV30 and TRBJ1-1, is SQTIHQWPATLVQPVGSPLSLECTVEGTSNPNLYWYRQAAGRGLQLLFYSVGIGQISSEVPQNLSASRPQDRQFILSSKKLLLSDSGFYLCAWSGSNTEAFFGQGTRLTVV.